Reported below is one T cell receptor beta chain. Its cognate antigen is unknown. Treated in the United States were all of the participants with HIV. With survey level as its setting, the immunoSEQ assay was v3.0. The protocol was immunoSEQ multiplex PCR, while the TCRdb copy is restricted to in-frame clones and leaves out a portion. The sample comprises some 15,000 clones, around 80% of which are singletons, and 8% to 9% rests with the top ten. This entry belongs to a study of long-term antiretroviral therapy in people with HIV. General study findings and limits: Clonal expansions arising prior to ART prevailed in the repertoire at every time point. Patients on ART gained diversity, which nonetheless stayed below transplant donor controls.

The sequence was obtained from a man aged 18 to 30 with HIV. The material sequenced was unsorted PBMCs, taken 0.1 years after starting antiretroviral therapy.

The CDR3 DNA is TGTGCCAGCAGTTTAGTATACAATGAGCAGTTCTTC. The encoded protein is CASSLVYNEQFF. This sequence joins TRBV27 and TRBJ2-1; no reliable D call. The germline V gene encodes CDR1 MNHEY and CDR2 SMNVEV (reference sequence). The CDR3 is 12 residues long. Trimming took 2 bases from V and 4 from J, leaving 3 bases between them.